The 17 T cell receptor beta chains presented below share a single source sample, sequenced in a study of technical replicates of blood from a few donors. Here immunoSEQ multiplex PCR was the method, and the copy in TCRdb shows in-frame clones only, minus some. The repertoire includes roughly 97,000 clones, about 96% of them detected once, and approximately 0.38% sits in the top ten. Sequenced: T cells isolated from PBMCs. These TCRs come from a human donor in good health.

V is TRBV11-2 and J is TRBJ1-2; tentative D call: TRBD1 (6 bases). The CDR3 length is 15 residues. Germline V gene lookup returns CDR1 SGHAT and CDR2 FQNNGV. V gave up 4 bases and J gave up 4 bases, with 16 bases separating them. Written as DNA, the CDR3 is TGTGCCAGCAGCTCAACCTCCAGGGGTGGCTATGGCTACACCTTC. It is translated as CASSSTSRGGYGYTF.

V and J are TRBV6-1 and TRBJ2-7, with TRBD1 as a possible D gene (6 bases). Germline V lookup: CDR1 MNHNS, CDR2 SASEGT. The CDR3 covers 15 residues. Deletions cut 2 bases from V and 2 bases from J, with 13 bases between. The CDR3 here is CASSESSGAAYEQYF. The CDR3 region has the DNA TGTGCCAGCAGTGAATCCTCAGGGGCCGCCTACGAGCAGTACTTC.

The V call is TRBV7-9, the J call TRBJ2-1; 10 nucleotides match TRBD2. After removal of 5 bases from V and 4 bases from J, the junction contained 14 bases not matched to a gene. This CDR3 region has 18 residues. Germline V gene sequence: CDR1 SEHNR, CDR2 FQNEAQ (reference sequence). In DNA, the CDR3 is TGTGCCAGCAGCCTGTTCGGAGCGGGAGGGCCAGGGTACAATGAGCAGTTCTTC. It specifies CASSLFGAGGPGYNEQFF.

The chain uses TRBV4-2 and TRBJ2-3; 7 bases line up with TRBD2. The CDR3 runs to 17 residues. V trimming: 0 bases; J trimming: 3 bases; junction bases outside the gene matches: 9. Germline loops: CDR1 LGHNA, CDR2 YNFKEQ. The CDR3 region has the DNA TGTGCCAGCAGCCAAGAATGGGGGGGAGAGGAGACAGATACGCAGTATTTT. Translated, it gives CASSQEWGGEETDTQYF.

CDR3 sequence (DNA): TGCGCCAGCAGCTTGGAACAGGAACCCTACGAGCAGTACTTC. Amino acids: CASSLEQEPYEQYF. J is TRBJ2-7 and V is TRBV5-1; possibly TRBD1 for D (5 bases). The germline V gene encodes CDR1 SGHRS and CDR2 YFSETQ. This CDR3 spans 14 amino acids. Trimming cost V 0 bases and J 2 bases, with 9 bases left between them.

J is TRBJ2-1 and V is TRBV6-5; 7 positions match TRBD2. This CDR3 is built from 13 residues. The germline V gene encodes CDR1 MNHEY and CDR2 SVGAGI. The V segment lost 5 bases and the J segment 5 bases; nucleotides outside the gene matches: 3. The CDR3 nucleotides are TGTGCCAGCAGTAGGCGGGAGAACAATGAGCAGTTCTTC. It codes for CASSRRENNEQFF.

V is TRBV9 and J is TRBJ1-3; D gene uncertain. The germline V and J ends were trimmed by 0 bases and 0 bases, with 7 bases remaining between them. The CDR3 contains 15 residues. Germline V gene lookup returns CDR1 SGDLS and CDR2 YYNGEE. The CDR3 protein is CASSVGQYSGNTIYF. The CDR3 nucleotides are TGTGCCAGCAGCGTAGGACAATACTCTGGAAACACCATATATTTT.

The chain has TRBV7-8 and TRBJ1-3, with 9 bases aligning to TRBD1. V lost 5 bases and J lost 2; bases outside the gene matches: 7. This CDR3 has 16 residues. Germline V gene sequence: CDR1 SGHVS, CDR2 FQNEAQ. CDR3 in amino acids: CASSGKGQGTGNTIYF. In nucleotides, the CDR3 is TGTGCCAGCAGCGGGAAGGGACAGGGAACTGGAAACACCATATATTTT.

V is TRBV19 and J is TRBJ1-1; D might be TRBD1 (6 bases). This CDR3 is 15 amino acids long. V dropped 5 bases and J dropped 1 base, with 14 bases sitting between them. The germline V gene encodes CDR1 LNHDA and CDR2 SQIVND (reference sequence). The CDR3 region has the DNA TGTGCCAGTAGTCTTCCCGACAGGTGGAACACTGAAGCTTTCTTT. Protein product: CASSLPDRWNTEAFF.

In regard to this clone: In the same sample, other DNA sequences code for this CDR3. This chain uses TRBV19 with TRBJ2-3; no clear D. Germline CDR1 and CDR2: LNHDA and SQIVND (reference sequence). The CDR3 contains 13 residues. Between the trimmed V and J ends, which lost 3 bases and 1 base, there was a span of 5 bases. The CDR3 loop reads CASSISRTDTQYF. The CDR3 DNA follows: TGTGCCAGTAGTATCTCCCGCACAGATACGCAGTATTTT.

The chain carries TRBV5-4 and TRBJ1-3, with D tentatively TRBD1 (6 bases). Trimming removed 2 bases at V and 4 bases at J, with 16 bases between. Per the germline V gene, CDR1 is SGHNT and CDR2 is YYREEE (reference sequence). CDR3 length equals 16 residues. The CDR3 loop reads CASSFHRVALGNTIYF. The CDR3 coding sequence is TGTGCCAGCAGCTTCCACAGGGTGGCTCTGGGAAACACCATATATTTT. Based on the CDR3 plus reference TRBV5-4 and TRBJ1-3, the full variable domain is ETGVTQSPTHLIKTRGQQVTLRCSSQSGHNTVSWYQQALGQGPQFIFQYYREEENGRGNFPPRFSGLQFPNYSSELNVNALELDDSALYLCASSFHRVALGNTIYFGEGSWLTVV.

The V gene is TRBV15, the J gene TRBJ1-5; D remains ambiguous. The V gene's germline CDR1 is LNHNV and CDR2 YYDKDF (reference sequence). The V gene lost 3 bases and the J gene lost 5 bases, with 14 bases spanning the gap. This CDR3 has 15 amino acids. CDR3 sequence reads: CATSRSGIDDQPQHF. In nucleotides, the CDR3 is TGTGCCACCAGCAGGTCCGGGATTGATGATCAGCCCCAGCATTTT. Using reference TRBV15 and TRBJ1-5 for the parts outside the CDR3, the full variable domain is DAMVIQNPRYQVTQFGKPVTLSCSQTLNHNVMYWYQQKSSQAPKLLFHYYDKDFNNEADTPDNFQSRRPNTSFCFLDIRSPGLGDTAMYLCATSRSGIDDQPQHFGDGTRLSIL.

This clone has only one observation. The chain links TRBV28 to TRBJ1-2; no clear D. The CDR3 is 14 amino acids. V lost 5 bases and J lost 6, with 16 bases in between. Germline CDR1 MDHEN, CDR2 SYDVKM. The CDR3 is CASSLQVRQHGYTF. The DNA for the CDR3 is TGTGCCAGCAGTCTCCAGGTGAGACAACATGGCTACACCTTC.

This chain joins TRBV6-6 and TRBJ1-2, with D maybe TRBD1 (6 bases). V was pared by 5 bases and J by 6 bases, with 13 bases between. The germline V gene has CDR1 MNHNY and CDR2 SVGAGI (reference sequence). This CDR3 has 13 amino acids. CDR3 protein: CASSLQGEHGYTF. Here the CDR3 DNA reads TGTGCCAGCAGTCTACAGGGTGAGCATGGCTACACCTTC.

The V call is TRBV5-1, the J call TRBJ2-1; TRBD2 matches 7 bases. J was trimmed by 1 base and V by 0 bases; bases with no gene match: 1. This CDR3 contains 15 residues. Germline CDR1 SGHRS, CDR2 YFSETQ. CDR3 DNA: TGCGCCAGCAGCTTGGGGCGGGAGTCCTACAATGAGCAGTTCTTC. It specifies CASSLGRESYNEQFF. Full variable domain (missing parts from reference TRBV5-1 and TRBJ2-1): KAGVTQTPRYLIKTRGQQVTLSCSPISGHRSVSWYQQTPGQGLQFLFEYFSETQRNKGNFPGRFSGRQFSNSRSEMNVSTLELGDSALYLCASSLGRESYNEQFFGPGTRLTVL.

This clone came up once. The chain uses TRBV4-3 and TRBJ2-5, with D hard to call. Per the germline V gene, CDR1 is LGHNA and CDR2 is YSLEER. With 1 base removed from V and 5 bases from J, the gap between germline ends came to 8 bases. This CDR3 has 13 amino acids. The CDR3 DNA follows: TGCGCCAGCAGCCAAGTGCCGGAGGAGACCCAGTACTTC. It translates to CASSQVPEETQYF.

V gene TRBV10-2 combines with J gene TRBJ2-7, with 7 bases matching TRBD1. Trimming removed 5 bases from V and 7 bases from J; junction bases left unmatched: 5. Germline V gene sequence: CDR1 WSHSY, CDR2 SAAADI. The CDR3 extends over 12 amino acids. CDR3 loop: CASSKGGGEQYF. The DNA of the CDR3 is TGCGCCAGCAGTAAAGGGGGCGGGGAGCAGTACTTC.